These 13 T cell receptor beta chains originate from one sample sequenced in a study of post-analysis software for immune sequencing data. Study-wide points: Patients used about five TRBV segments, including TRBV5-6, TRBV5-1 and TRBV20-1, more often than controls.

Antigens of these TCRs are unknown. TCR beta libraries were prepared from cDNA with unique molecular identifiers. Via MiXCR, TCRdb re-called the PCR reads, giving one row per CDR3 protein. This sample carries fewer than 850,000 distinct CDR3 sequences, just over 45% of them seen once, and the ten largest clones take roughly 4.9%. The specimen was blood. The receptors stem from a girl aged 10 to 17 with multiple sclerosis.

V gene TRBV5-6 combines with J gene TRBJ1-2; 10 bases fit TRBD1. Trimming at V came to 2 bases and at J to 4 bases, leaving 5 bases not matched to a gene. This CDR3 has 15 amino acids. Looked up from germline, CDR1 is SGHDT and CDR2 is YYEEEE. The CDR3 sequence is CASSFGDRGGYGYTF. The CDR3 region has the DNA TGTGCCAGCAGCTTTGGGGACAGGGGTGGCTATGGCTACACCTTC.

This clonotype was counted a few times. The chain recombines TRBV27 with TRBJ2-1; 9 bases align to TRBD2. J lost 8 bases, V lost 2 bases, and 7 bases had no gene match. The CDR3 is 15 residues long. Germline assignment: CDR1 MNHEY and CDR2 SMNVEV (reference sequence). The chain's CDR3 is CASSLRAGGPDEQFF. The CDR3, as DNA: TGTGCCAGCAGTTTACGGGCGGGAGGGCCGGATGAGCAGTTCTTC.

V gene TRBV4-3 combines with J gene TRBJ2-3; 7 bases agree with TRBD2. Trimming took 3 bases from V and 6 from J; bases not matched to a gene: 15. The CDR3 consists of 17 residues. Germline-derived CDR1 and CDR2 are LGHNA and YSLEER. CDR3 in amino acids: CASSHSPPSGMADTQYF. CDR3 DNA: TGCGCCAGCAGCCACTCCCCGCCCAGCGGGATGGCGGATACGCAGTATTTT.

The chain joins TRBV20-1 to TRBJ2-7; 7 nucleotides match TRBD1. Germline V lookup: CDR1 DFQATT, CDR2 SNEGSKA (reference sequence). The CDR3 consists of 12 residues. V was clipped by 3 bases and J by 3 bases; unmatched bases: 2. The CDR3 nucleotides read TGCAGTGCTAGGGACAGGAGCTACGAGCAGTACTTC. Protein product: CSARDRSYEQYF.

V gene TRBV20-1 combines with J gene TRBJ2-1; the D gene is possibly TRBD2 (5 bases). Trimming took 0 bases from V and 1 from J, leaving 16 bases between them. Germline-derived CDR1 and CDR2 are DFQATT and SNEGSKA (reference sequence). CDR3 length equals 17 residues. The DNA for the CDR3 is TGCAGTGCTAGAGATAACCGCGTCGGAGGATCCTACAATGAGCAGTTCTTC. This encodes CSARDNRVGGSYNEQFF.

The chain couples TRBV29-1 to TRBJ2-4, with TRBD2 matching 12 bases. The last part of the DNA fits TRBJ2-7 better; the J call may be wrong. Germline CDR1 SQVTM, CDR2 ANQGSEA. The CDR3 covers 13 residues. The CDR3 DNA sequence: TGCAGCGCCAGACTAGCGGGAGCCTCCGAGCAGTACTTC. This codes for CSARLAGASEQYF.

The CDR3 nucleotides read TGCGCCAGCAGCCAAGTTAAGACAGATACGCAGTATTTT. Residues: CASSQVKTDTQYF. V usage is TRBV4-1 and J usage is TRBJ2-3; D gene ambiguous. The CDR3 has 13 residues. With 1 base removed from V and 3 bases from J, the gap between germline ends came to 5 bases. Germline CDR1 reads MGHRA; CDR2 reads YSYEKL.

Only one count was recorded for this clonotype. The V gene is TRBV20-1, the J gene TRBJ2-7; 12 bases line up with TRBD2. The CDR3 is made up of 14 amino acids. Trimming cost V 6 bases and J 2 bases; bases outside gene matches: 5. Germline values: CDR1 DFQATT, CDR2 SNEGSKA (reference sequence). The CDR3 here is CSAQRLAGAYEQYF. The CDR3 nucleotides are TGCAGTGCCCAACGACTAGCGGGGGCCTACGAGCAGTACTTC.

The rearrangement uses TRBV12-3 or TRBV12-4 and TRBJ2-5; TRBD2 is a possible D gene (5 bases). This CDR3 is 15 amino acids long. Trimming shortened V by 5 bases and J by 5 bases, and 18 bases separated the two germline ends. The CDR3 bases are TGTGCCAGCAGTGGCGGAGGAGGATCCGTGGAGACCCAGTACTTC. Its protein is CASSGGGGSVETQYF.

CDR3 coding DNA: TGTGCCTGGAGTATGGGGCGTAGCTCCTACAATGAGCAGTACTTC. This sequence encodes CAWSMGRSSYNEQYF. The chain joins TRBV30 to TRBJ2-1; TRBD1 is a possible D gene (5 bases). The end of the DNA fits TRBJ2-7 better, so the J call may be wrong. The length of the CDR3 is 15 residues. The germline gives CDR1 GTSNPN, CDR2 SVGIG (reference sequence).

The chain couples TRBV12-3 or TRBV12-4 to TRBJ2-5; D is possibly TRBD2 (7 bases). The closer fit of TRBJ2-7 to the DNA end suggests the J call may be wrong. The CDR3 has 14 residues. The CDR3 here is CASRSGTTGYEQYF. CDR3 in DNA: TGTGCCAGCAGGAGCGGGACAACGGGCTACGAGCAGTACTTC.

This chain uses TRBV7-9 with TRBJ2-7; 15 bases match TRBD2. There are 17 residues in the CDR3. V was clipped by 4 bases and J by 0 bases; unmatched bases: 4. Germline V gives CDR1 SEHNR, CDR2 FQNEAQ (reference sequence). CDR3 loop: CASSSGTSGRTSYEQYF. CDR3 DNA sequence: TGTGCCAGCAGCTCAGGGACTAGCGGGAGGACCTCCTACGAGCAGTACTTC.

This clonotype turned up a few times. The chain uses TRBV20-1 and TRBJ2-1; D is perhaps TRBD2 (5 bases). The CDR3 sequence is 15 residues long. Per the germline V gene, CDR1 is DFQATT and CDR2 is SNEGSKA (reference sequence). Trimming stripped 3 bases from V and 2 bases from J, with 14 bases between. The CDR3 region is CSASSEAEAYNEQFF. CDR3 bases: TGCAGTGCTAGTTCGGAAGCGGAGGCCTACAATGAGCAGTTCTTC.